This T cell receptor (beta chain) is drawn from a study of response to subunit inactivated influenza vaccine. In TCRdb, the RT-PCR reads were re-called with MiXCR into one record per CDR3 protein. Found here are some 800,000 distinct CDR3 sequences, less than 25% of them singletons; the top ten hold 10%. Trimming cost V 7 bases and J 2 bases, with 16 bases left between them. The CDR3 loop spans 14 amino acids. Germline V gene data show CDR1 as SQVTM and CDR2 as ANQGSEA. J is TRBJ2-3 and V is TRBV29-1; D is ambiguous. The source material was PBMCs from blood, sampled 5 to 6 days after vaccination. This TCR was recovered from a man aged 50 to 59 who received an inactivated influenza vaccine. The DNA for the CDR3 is TGCAGCGGGAAGGAATCCTTATCCACAGATACGCAGTATTTT. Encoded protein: CSGKESLSTDTQYF.